Listed here are 15 T cell receptor beta chains from one sample, sequenced in a study of monozygotic twins with inflammatory bowel disease. One entry per CDR3 protein, without DNA, is what TCRdb gives after re-calling the 5' RACE reads. Its clone listing holds about 450,000 distinct CDR3 sequences. The sequencing input was blood. These receptors were obtained from a human donor with ulcerative colitis or Crohn's disease, or a healthy co-twin of an affected twin (not recorded which).

The rearrangement joins TRBV7-9 to TRBJ2-1; TCRdb proposes TRBD1, but this gene call is untestable without DNA. Germline V lookup: CDR1 SEHNR, CDR2 FQNEAQ (reference sequence). There are 17 residues in the CDR3. The chain's CDR3 is CASSLGQDRGLDNEQFF.

The rearrangement joins TRBV6-5 to TRBJ2-1; checking the TCRdb D call of TRBD2 is not possible without DNA. This CDR3 is 14 amino acids long. Looked up from germline, CDR1 is MNHEY and CDR2 is SVGAGI. The CDR3 is CASSYSPSGSERFF.

V is TRBV28 and J is TRBJ2-2; TCRdb calls TRBD2, which cannot be checked without DNA. Per the germline V gene, CDR1 is MDHEN and CDR2 is SYDVKM. The CDR3 loop spans 19 amino acids. The CDR3 protein is CASSSGGLAGGANTGELFF.

The V call is TRBV5-1, the J call TRBJ2-2. The CDR3 length is 14 residues. Per germline, CDR1 SGHRS and CDR2 YFSETQ. The CDR3 reads CASSQDGYTGELFF.

The rearrangement links TRBV20-1 to TRBJ1-6. CDR1 and CDR2 (germline): DFQATT, SNEGSKA (reference sequence). The CDR3 is 12 residues long. CDR3 in amino acids: CSASPKGSPLHF.

The chain is built from TRBV10-3 and TRBJ1-4. CDR1 is ENHRY and CDR2 is SYGVKD in the germline V gene. The CDR3 is made up of 12 amino acids. CDR3: CAISEGDEKLFF.

CDR3 amino acids: CASSLRGTGANVLTF. The chain recombines TRBV6-2 or TRBV6-3 with TRBJ2-6; with no DNA, the TCRdb D assignment of TRBD1 cannot be verified. The CDR3 has 15 residues. The germline V gene encodes CDR1 MNHEY and CDR2 SVGEGT.

This chain links TRBV9 with TRBJ2-3; the D gene TCRdb calls, TRBD2, cannot be checked with no DNA. Germline V gene data show CDR1 as SGDLS and CDR2 as YYNGEE. This CDR3 has 17 amino acids. The CDR3 is CASSVGLAGGPTDTQYF.

The chain recombines TRBV5-6 with TRBJ2-5; checking the TCRdb D call of TRBD1 is not possible without DNA. Germline V gene lookup returns CDR1 SGHDT and CDR2 YYEEEE. The CDR3 has 16 amino acids. CDR3 residues: CASSLSGSPRQWTQYF.

The rearrangement joins TRBV7-3 to TRBJ2-1; with no DNA, the TCRdb D assignment of TRBD2 cannot be verified. The length of the CDR3 is 18 residues. Germline CDR1 SGHTA, CDR2 FQGTGA. CDR3 region: CASSLVPTTSGRYNEQFF.

The V gene is TRBV24-1, the J gene TRBJ1-5. This CDR3 comprises 13 residues. Germline CDR1 and CDR2: KGHDR and SFDVKD. CDR3: CATSEQINQPQHF.

The chain combines TRBV3-1 with TRBJ2-7; there is no DNA to check the TCRdb D call of TRBD2. CDR1 LGHDT and CDR2 YNNKEL come from the germline V gene (reference sequence). This CDR3 has 13 amino acids. This CDR3 reads CASSQEGGYEQYF.

The rearrangement links TRBV12-2 to TRBJ2-3; TCRdb returns TRBD1, unconfirmable since there is no DNA. TRBV12-2 constitutes a pseudogene. This CDR3 has 15 amino acids. CDR3 loop: CASRLGAGGTDTQYF.

J is TRBJ1-1 and V is TRBV12-3 or TRBV12-4; the TCRdb call, TRBD1, lacks DNA for checking. This CDR3 comprises 12 residues. The CDR3 sequence is CASSLRGYEAFF.

The rearrangement joins TRBV28 to TRBJ1-6; TCRdb indicates TRBD1, and absent DNA this call remains unverified. The CDR3 spans 14 residues. Germline assignment: CDR1 MDHEN and CDR2 SYDVKM. This CDR3 reads CASISDRGNSPLHF.